What follows are 27 T cell receptor beta chains derived from one specimen sequenced in a study of graft-versus-host responses after intestinal transplantation. Sequencing used immunoSEQ multiplex PCR; TCRdb keeps in-frame clones, though not all of them. The sample has tens of thousands of clones, around 94% seen once. Here the sequenced sample was PBMCs, taken 16 days after intestinal transplant. These receptors were collected from a human patient who received an intestinal transplant, so some T cells may come from the graft donor.

The chain carries TRBV12-5 and TRBJ2-7; D ambiguous. The germline V and J ends were trimmed by 2 bases and 6 bases, with 8 bases remaining between them. The CDR3 is 12 amino acids. CDR1 and CDR2 from the germline V gene are LGHNT and FRNRAP. CDR3: CASGLTGREQYF. For the CDR3, the DNA is TGTGCTAGTGGTTTGACGGGCCGCGAGCAGTACTTC. Using reference TRBV12-5 and TRBJ2-7 for the parts outside the CDR3, the full variable domain is DARVTQTPRHKVTEMGQEVTMRCQPILGHNTVFWYRQTMMQGLELLAYFRNRAPLDDSGMPKDRFSAEMPDATLATLKIQPSEPRDSAVYFCASGLTGREQYFGPGTRLTVT.

This chain connects TRBV21-1 to TRBJ2-4; no DNA check was done on the table's D call, TRBD2. TRBV21-1 is given as a pseudogene. There are 18 residues in the CDR3. In DNA, the CDR3 is TGTGCCAGCAGCAATCGTAACCGAACGGGGGGGCGCCGGGACATTCAGTACTTC. Protein product: CASSNRNRTGGRRDIQYF.

The V and J genes are TRBV27 and TRBJ2-7, with D possibly being TRBD2 (6 bases). Trimming took off 2 bases at V and 3 bases at J, with 11 bases between the two ends. Per the germline V gene, CDR1 is MNHEY and CDR2 is SMNVEV (reference sequence). The CDR3 sequence is 14 residues long. CDR3 residues: CASSLVASVYEQYF. For the CDR3, the DNA is TGTGCCAGCAGTTTAGTCGCTAGCGTCTACGAGCAGTACTTC.

The chain has TRBV28 and TRBJ2-1; 8 bases match TRBD1. The CDR3 loop spans 14 amino acids. Per germline, CDR1 MDHEN and CDR2 SYDVKM. The junction had 6 bases not matched to a gene; V was cut back by 8 bases and J by 3 bases. The CDR3 sequence: CASRRGPYYNEQFF. CDR3 nucleotides: TGTGCCAGCCGCAGGGGGCCCTACTACAATGAGCAGTTCTTC.

V gene TRBV19 combines with J gene TRBJ2-1; 9 bases match TRBD2. With V trimmed by 5 bases and J by 2 bases, 10 bases remained unmatched. The CDR3 is 17 amino acids. CDR1 is LNHDA and CDR2 is SQIVND in the germline V gene (reference sequence). DNA for the CDR3: TGTGCCAGTAGTCCCTCAGTAGCGGGAGCCGCCTACAATGAGCAGTTCTTC. It specifies CASSPSVAGAAYNEQFF.

The CDR3 DNA sequence: TGTGCCAGCAGTTTACGAGACCCCCCGCTTGGCGGGAGAGGAGGGAATGAGCAGTTCTTC. Protein product: CASSLRDPPLGGRGGNEQFF. V is TRBV28 and J is TRBJ2-1; 7 bases line up with TRBD2. The CDR3 has 20 amino acids. The V gene's germline CDR1 is MDHEN and CDR2 SYDVKM. V was clipped by 2 bases and J by 7 bases; unmatched bases: 23.

This sequence joins TRBV28 and TRBJ1-5; a weak D match, TRBD1 (6 bases). The V end lost 7 bases, the J end lost 2 bases, and 21 bases lay between the germline ends. The CDR3 loop spans 17 amino acids. Germline CDR1 MDHEN, CDR2 SYDVKM. As DNA, the CDR3 is TGTGCCAGCAATATGGATAAGGGGGGAGTAGGCAATCAGCCCCAGCATTTT. The encoded protein is CASNMDKGGVGNQPQHF.

V usage is TRBV4-2 and J usage is TRBJ2-1, with a tentative D call TRBD2 (6 bases). The CDR3 spans 14 residues. Looked up from germline, CDR1 is LGHNA and CDR2 is YNFKEQ. Trimming stripped 10 bases from V and 7 bases from J, with 20 bases between. The DNA for the CDR3 is TGTGCCACCTCTGGCGGGACCACCGAGAATGAGCAGTTCTTC. Translation: CATSGGTTENEQFF.

The rearrangement uses TRBV28 and TRBJ1-1; unclear D gene. Germline V gene lookup returns CDR1 MDHEN and CDR2 SYDVKM. Trimming took 5 bases from V and 10 from J, leaving 14 bases between them. The CDR3 sequence is 12 residues long. DNA for the CDR3: TGTGCCAGCAGTCTTCAAATAGAGGGAGCTTTCTTT. Encoded protein: CASSLQIEGAFF.

The chain has TRBV6-5 and TRBJ1-5, with unresolved D. The CDR3 contains 15 residues. V shed 6 bases and J shed 0 bases, with 12 bases lying between them. Germline assignment: CDR1 MNHEY and CDR2 SVGAGI. The CDR3 DNA reads as TGTGCCAGCAGATCTATCGGATATAGCAATCAGCCCCAGCATTTT. The encoded protein is CASRSIGYSNQPQHF.

The chain carries TRBV5-1 and TRBJ2-1, with a tentative D call TRBD1 (6 bases). V lost 2 bases and J 2 bases, leaving 14 bases between the germline ends. The CDR3 sequence is 16 residues long. Germline loops: CDR1 SGHRS, CDR2 YFSETQ. CDR3 nucleotides: TGCGCCAGCAGCTTTCGAAACAGGGCTACCTACAATGAGCAGTTCTTC. It translates to CASSFRNRATYNEQFF.

The rearrangement links TRBV27 to TRBJ1-5, with D unclear. The CDR3 length is 14 residues. V lost 3 bases to trimming and J lost 5 bases, with 11 bases between them. Germline loops: CDR1 MNHEY, CDR2 SMNVEV (reference sequence). The CDR3 DNA reads TGTGCCAGCAGTTTCGGGGAGGGAGATCAGCCCCAGCATTTT. It translates to CASSFGEGDQPQHF.

This chain uses TRBV13 with TRBJ1-1, with 7 bases matching TRBD1. CDR1 is PRHDT and CDR2 is FYEKMQ in the germline V gene (reference sequence). V was clipped by 1 base and J by 2 bases; unmatched bases: 4. CDR3 length: 15 residues. CDR3 sequence: CASSLVGTANTEAFF. CDR3 in DNA: TGTGCCAGCAGCTTAGTAGGGACAGCAAACACTGAAGCTTTCTTT.

The chain combines TRBV5-6 with TRBJ2-2, with 7 bases aligning to TRBD2. The CDR3 covers 16 residues. Germline CDR1 is SGHDT and CDR2 is YYEEEE. Trimming removed 4 bases from V and 3 bases from J; junction bases left unmatched: 9. The CDR3 here is CASSRRGGSYTGELFF. CDR3 DNA: TGTGCCAGCAGCCGGAGGGGCGGGAGTTACACCGGGGAGCTGTTTTTT.

The chain employs TRBV7-9 and TRBJ1-3; D is uncertain. The CDR3 sequence is 14 residues long. The V and J ends lost 1 base and 0 bases respectively, with 4 bases between them. CDR1 and CDR2 (germline): SEHNR, FQNEAQ (reference sequence). The CDR3 bases are TGTGCCAGCAGCTTAGTGACCTCTGGAAACACCATATATTTT. Translation gives CASSLVTSGNTIYF. The full variable domain, rest sourced from reference TRBV7-9 and TRBJ1-3, is DTGVSQNPRHKITKRGQNVTFRCDPISEHNRLYWYRQTLGQGPEFLTYFQNEAQLEKSRLLSDRFSAERPKGSFSTLEIQRTEQGDSAMYLCASSLVTSGNTIYFGEGSWLTVV.

The V and J genes are TRBV7-8 and TRBJ2-6; tentatively, D is TRBD1 (6 bases). Trimming cost V 2 bases and J 4 bases, with 9 bases left between them. This CDR3 has 15 residues. Germline V lookup: CDR1 SGHVS, CDR2 FQNEAQ. CDR3 DNA sequence: TGTGCCAGCAGCTTATTCCAGGGGGGGGCCAACGTCCTGACTTTC. The encoded protein is CASSLFQGGANVLTF. Supplemented by reference TRBV7-8 and TRBJ2-6, the full variable domain reads GAGVSQSPRYKVAKRGQDVALRCDPISGHVSLFWYQQALGQGPEFLTYFQNEAQLDKSGLPSDRFFAERPEGSVSTLKIQRTQQEDSAVYLCASSLFQGGANVLTFGAGSRLTVL.

The chain joins TRBV27 to TRBJ2-7, with D unclear. The V end was cut by 1 base, the J end by 4 bases, with 11 bases between. Germline V gene sequence: CDR1 MNHEY, CDR2 SMNVEV (reference sequence). There are 14 residues in the CDR3. The CDR3 DNA sequence: TGTGCCAGCAGTTTATTCTTGGGGTTTTACGAGCAGTACTTC. Protein: CASSLFLGFYEQYF.

The V and J genes are TRBV14 and TRBJ2-4; weak D call: TRBD2 (6 bases). Trimming took 4 bases from V and 0 from J, leaving 10 bases between them. Germline CDR1 and CDR2: SGHDN and FVKESK. The CDR3 is 15 residues long. DNA of the CDR3: TGTGCCAGCAGCCCCGGGGGAATAGCCAAAAACATTCAGTACTTC. Its protein product is CASSPGGIAKNIQYF. Variable domain in full (rest from reference TRBV14 and TRBJ2-4): EAGVTQFPSHSVIEKGQTVTLRCDPISGHDNLYWYRRVMGKEIKFLLHFVKESKQDESGMPNNRFLAERTGGTYSTLKVQPAELEDSGVYFCASSPGGIAKNIQYFGAGTRLSVL.

The chain recombines TRBV5-8 with TRBJ1-5; D is perhaps TRBD1 (5 bases). V was shortened by 0 bases and J by 4 bases, with 11 bases between the two germline ends. The CDR3 runs to 15 residues. Germline V gene sequence: CDR1 SGHTS, CDR2 YDEGEE. This CDR3 reads CASSLGHGANQPQHF. CDR3 nucleotide sequence: TGTGCCAGCAGCTTGGGGCACGGGGCGAATCAGCCCCAGCATTTT.

This clone was recorded once. This sequence joins TRBV27 and TRBJ2-3; a possible D gene is TRBD1 (5 bases). The CDR3 is 12 amino acids. V was trimmed by 8 bases and J by 1 base, leaving 7 bases between them. CDR1 and CDR2 from the germline V gene are MNHEY and SMNVEV (reference sequence). CDR3 residues: CASGAGTDTQYF. For the CDR3, the DNA is TGTGCCAGCGGGGCAGGCACAGATACGCAGTATTTT.

V is TRBV7-9 and J is TRBJ1-3; 9 bases fit TRBD1. CDR1 and CDR2 from the germline V gene are SEHNR and FQNEAQ (reference sequence). CDR3 length: 17 residues. V dropped 4 bases and J dropped 1; count of bases not matched to a gene: 8. CDR3 residues: CASSSGLDRGSGNTIYF. CDR3 DNA: TGTGCCAGCAGCTCCGGTTTGGACAGGGGTTCTGGAAACACCATATATTTT.

The rearrangement joins TRBV7-3 to TRBJ2-5; 9 positions agree with TRBD1. V lost 5 bases, J lost 4 bases, and 5 bases stayed unmatched. CDR3 length: 14 residues. Germline V gene lookup returns CDR1 SGHTA and CDR2 FQGTGA. The CDR3 sequence: CASSRTGGGETQYF. CDR3 bases: TGTGCCAGCAGCCGAACAGGGGGCGGAGAGACCCAGTACTTC.

The chain uses TRBV27 and TRBJ2-7; D is tentatively TRBD1 or TRBD2 (5 bases each). The CDR3 length is 15 residues. Germline lookup yields CDR1 MNHEY and CDR2 SMNVEV (reference sequence). V dropped 4 bases and J dropped 5 bases, with 18 bases sitting between them. CDR3 sequence: CASSSLGVSRNEQYF. As DNA, the CDR3 is TGTGCCAGCAGTTCACTAGGGGTGTCTAGGAACGAGCAGTACTTC.

The chain employs TRBV6-5 and TRBJ2-7; 12 nucleotides line up with TRBD1. J lost 8 bases, V lost 2 bases, and 4 bases had no gene match. CDR1 and CDR2 (germline): MNHEY, SVGAGI. The CDR3 has 14 amino acids. The DNA for the CDR3 is TGTGCCAGCAGTTACCTGGGACAGGGGGCTCAGCAGTACTTC. Its translation is CASSYLGQGAQQYF.

This chain connects TRBV28 to TRBJ2-7; 7 bases are a match to TRBD1. The CDR3 is 14 amino acids. V lost 10 bases and J lost 2; bases outside the gene matches: 11. CDR1 is MDHEN, CDR2 SYDVKM, per germline. Here the CDR3 reads CATNEDRAPYEQYF. In DNA, the CDR3 is TGTGCCACCAATGAAGACAGGGCACCCTACGAGCAGTACTTC.

V usage is TRBV4-2 and J usage is TRBJ2-1; the D gene is possibly TRBD2 (5 bases). The V end was cut by 1 base, the J end by 6 bases, with 13 bases between. The CDR3 runs 15 residues. CDR1 LGHNA and CDR2 YNFKEQ come from the germline V gene. In DNA form, the CDR3 reads TGTGCCAGCAGCCAAGGCCCCGGAGCGGCCAATGAGCAGTTCTTC. It translates to CASSQGPGAANEQFF.

This chain connects TRBV29-1 to TRBJ2-2; D gene uncertain. V was pared by 2 bases and J by 5 bases, with 6 bases between. CDR3 length: 12 amino acids. Germline V CDR1 and CDR2: SQVTM, ANQGSEA. The CDR3 DNA reads TGCAGCGTTGAAAGTGGGACCGGGGAGCTGTTTTTT. Its translation is CSVESGTGELFF.